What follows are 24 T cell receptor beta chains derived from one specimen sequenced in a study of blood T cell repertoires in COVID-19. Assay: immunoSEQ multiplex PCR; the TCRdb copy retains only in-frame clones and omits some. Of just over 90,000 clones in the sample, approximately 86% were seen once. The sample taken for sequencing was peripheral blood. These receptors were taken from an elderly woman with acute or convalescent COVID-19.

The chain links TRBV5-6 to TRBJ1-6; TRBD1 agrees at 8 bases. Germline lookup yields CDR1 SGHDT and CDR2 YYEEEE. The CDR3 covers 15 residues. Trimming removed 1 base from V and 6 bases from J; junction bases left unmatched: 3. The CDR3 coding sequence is TGTGCCAGCAGCTTGCAGGGGGCGTTTAATTCACCCCTCCACTTT. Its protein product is CASSLQGAFNSPLHF.

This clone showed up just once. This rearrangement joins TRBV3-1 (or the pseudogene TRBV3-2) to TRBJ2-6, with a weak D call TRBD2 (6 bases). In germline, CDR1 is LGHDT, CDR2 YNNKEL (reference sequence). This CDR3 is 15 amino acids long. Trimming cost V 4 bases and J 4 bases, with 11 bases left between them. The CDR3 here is CASSPGGSGANVLTF. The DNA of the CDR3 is TGTGCCAGCAGCCCCGGAGGGTCCGGGGCCAACGTCCTGACTTTC.

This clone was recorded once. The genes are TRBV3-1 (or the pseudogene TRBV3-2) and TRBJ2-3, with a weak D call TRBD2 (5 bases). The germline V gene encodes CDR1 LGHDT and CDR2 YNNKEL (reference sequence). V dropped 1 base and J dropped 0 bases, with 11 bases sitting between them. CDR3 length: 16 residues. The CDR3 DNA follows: TGTGCCAGCAGCCAAGTCGAGGGCCGTAGCACAGATACGCAGTATTTT. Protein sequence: CASSQVEGRSTDTQYF.

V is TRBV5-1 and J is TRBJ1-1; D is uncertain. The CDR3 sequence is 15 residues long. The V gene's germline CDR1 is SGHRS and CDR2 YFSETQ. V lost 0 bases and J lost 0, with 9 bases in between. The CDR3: CASSLGLGVNTEAFF. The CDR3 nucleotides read TGCGCCAGCAGCTTGGGACTGGGAGTGAACACTGAAGCTTTCTTT.

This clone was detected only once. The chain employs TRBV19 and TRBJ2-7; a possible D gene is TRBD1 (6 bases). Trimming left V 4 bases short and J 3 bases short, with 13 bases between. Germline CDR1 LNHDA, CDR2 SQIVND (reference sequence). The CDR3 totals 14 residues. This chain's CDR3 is CASSTLGQIYEQYF. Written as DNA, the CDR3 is TGTGCCAGTAGTACCCTAGGACAGATCTACGAGCAGTACTTC.

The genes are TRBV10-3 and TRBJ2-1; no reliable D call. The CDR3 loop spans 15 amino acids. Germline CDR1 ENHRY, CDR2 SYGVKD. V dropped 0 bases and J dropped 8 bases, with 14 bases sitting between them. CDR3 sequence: CAISESNTQLDEQFF. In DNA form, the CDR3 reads TGTGCCATCAGTGAGTCGAACACCCAGTTGGATGAGCAGTTCTTC.

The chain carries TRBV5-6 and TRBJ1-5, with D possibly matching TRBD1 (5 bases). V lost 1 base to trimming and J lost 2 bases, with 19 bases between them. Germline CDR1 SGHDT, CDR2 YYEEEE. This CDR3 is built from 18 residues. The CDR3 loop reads CASSLLGEGSYGNQPQHF. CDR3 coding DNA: TGTGCCAGCAGCTTGTTGGGGGAGGGGAGTTACGGCAATCAGCCCCAGCATTTT.

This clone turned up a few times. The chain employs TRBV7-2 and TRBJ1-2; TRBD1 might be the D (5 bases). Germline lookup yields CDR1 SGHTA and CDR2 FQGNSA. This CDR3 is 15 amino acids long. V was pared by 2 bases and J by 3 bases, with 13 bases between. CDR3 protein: CASSLTSSGYYGYTF. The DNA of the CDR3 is TGTGCCAGCAGCTTAACTTCGTCAGGGTACTATGGCTACACCTTC. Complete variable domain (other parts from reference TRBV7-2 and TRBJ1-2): GAGVSQSPSNKVTEKGKDVELRCDPISGHTALYWYRQSLGQGLEFLIYFQGNSAPDKSGLPSDRFSAERTGGSVSTLTIQRTQQEDSAVYLCASSLTSSGYYGYTFGSGTRLTVV.

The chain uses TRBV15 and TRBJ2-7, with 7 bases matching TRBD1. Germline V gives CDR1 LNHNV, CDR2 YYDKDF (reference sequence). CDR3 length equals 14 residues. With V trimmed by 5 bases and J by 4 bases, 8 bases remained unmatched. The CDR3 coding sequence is TGTGCCACCAGCTATCGGGACAGAATATACGAGCAGTACTTC. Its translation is CATSYRDRIYEQYF.

The CDR3 DNA sequence: TGTGCCAGCAGTGAGGGGAGGGGCCCTGATAATTCACCCCTCCACTTT. Its translation is CASSEGRGPDNSPLHF. The rearrangement joins TRBV2 to TRBJ1-6; weak D call: TRBD1 (5 bases). The CDR3 loop spans 16 amino acids. Per germline, CDR1 SNHLY and CDR2 FYNNEI. The V gene lost 3 bases and the J gene lost 5 bases, with 14 bases spanning the gap.

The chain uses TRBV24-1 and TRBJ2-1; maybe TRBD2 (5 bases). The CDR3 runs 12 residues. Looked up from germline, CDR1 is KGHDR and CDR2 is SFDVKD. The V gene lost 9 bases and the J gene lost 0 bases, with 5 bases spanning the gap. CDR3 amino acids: CATRGSYNEQFF. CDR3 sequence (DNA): TGTGCCACCCGGGGCTCCTACAATGAGCAGTTCTTC.

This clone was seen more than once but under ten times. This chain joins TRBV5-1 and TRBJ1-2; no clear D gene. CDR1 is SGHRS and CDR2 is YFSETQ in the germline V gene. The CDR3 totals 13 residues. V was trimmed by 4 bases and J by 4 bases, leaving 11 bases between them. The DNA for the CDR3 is TGCGCCAGCAGCCCACAGTACCCCTATGGCTACACCTTC. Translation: CASSPQYPYGYTF.

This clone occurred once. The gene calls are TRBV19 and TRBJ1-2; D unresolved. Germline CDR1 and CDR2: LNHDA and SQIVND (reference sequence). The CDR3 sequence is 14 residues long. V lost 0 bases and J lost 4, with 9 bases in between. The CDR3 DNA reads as TGTGCCAGTAGTATAGAGGGCGTTCGCTATGGCTACACCTTC. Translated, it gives CASSIEGVRYGYTF. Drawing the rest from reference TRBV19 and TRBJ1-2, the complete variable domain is DGGITQSPKYLFRKEGQNVTLSCEQNLNHDAMYWYRQDPGQGLRLIYYSQIVNDFQKGDIAEGYSVSREKKESFPLTVTSAQKNPTAFYLCASSIEGVRYGYTFGSGTRLTVV.

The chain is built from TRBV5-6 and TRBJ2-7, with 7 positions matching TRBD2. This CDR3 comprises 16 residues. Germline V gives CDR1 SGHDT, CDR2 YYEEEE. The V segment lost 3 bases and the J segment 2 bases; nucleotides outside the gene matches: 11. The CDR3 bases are TGTGCCAGCAGCTCGTGGCCTAGCGGCCATACCTACGAGCAGTACTTC. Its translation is CASSSWPSGHTYEQYF. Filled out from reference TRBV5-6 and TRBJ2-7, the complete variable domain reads DAGVTQSPTHLIKTRGQQVTLRCSPKSGHDTVSWYQQALGQGPQFIFQYYEEEERQRGNFPDRFSGHQFPNYSSELNVNALLLGDSALYLCASSSWPSGHTYEQYFGPGTRLTVT.

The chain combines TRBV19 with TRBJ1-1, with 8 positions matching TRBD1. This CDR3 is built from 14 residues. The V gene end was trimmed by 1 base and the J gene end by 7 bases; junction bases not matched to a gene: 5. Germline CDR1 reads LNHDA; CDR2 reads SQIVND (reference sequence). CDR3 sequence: CASSIGQGAGEAFF. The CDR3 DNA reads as TGTGCCAGTAGTATAGGCCAGGGGGCGGGTGAAGCTTTCTTT. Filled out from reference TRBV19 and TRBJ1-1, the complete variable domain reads DGGITQSPKYLFRKEGQNVTLSCEQNLNHDAMYWYRQDPGQGLRLIYYSQIVNDFQKGDIAEGYSVSREKKESFPLTVTSAQKNPTAFYLCASSIGQGAGEAFFGQGTRLTVV.

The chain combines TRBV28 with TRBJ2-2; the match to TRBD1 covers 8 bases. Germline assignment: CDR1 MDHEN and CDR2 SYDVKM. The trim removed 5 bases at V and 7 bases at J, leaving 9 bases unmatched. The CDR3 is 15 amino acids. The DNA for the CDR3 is TGTGCCAGCAGTGGGGGACAGGTCAGGATCGGGGAGCTGTTTTTT. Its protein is CASSGGQVRIGELFF.

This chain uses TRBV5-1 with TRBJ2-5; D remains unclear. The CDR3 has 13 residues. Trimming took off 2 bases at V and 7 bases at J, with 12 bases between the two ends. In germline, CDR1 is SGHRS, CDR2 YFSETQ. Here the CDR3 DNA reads TGCGCCAGCAGCTTATCAGGATTGGGGACCCAGTACTTC. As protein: CASSLSGLGTQYF.

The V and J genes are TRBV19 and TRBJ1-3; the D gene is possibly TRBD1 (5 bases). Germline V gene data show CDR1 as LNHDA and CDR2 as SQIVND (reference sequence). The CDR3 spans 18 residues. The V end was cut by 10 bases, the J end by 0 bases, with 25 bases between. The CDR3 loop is CATGRGQKTPLSGNTIYF. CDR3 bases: TGTGCCACCGGGAGGGGCCAGAAGACCCCCCTCTCTGGAAACACCATATATTTT.

CDR3 in amino acids: CASKTGGWNTEAFF. DNA of the CDR3: TGTGCCAGTAAAACAGGGGGCTGGAACACTGAAGCTTTCTTT. The V and J genes are TRBV28 and TRBJ1-1, with TRBD1 matching over 9 bases. Germline CDR1 reads MDHEN; CDR2 reads SYDVKM. With V trimmed by 9 bases and J by 1 base, 6 bases remained unmatched. This CDR3 has 14 amino acids.

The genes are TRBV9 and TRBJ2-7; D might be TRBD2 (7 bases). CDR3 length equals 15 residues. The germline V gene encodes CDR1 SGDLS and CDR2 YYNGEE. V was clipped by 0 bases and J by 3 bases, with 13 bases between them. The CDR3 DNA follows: TGTGCCAGCAGCGTAGCGGCGGGGGCAAACTACGAGCAGTACTTC. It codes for CASSVAAGANYEQYF.

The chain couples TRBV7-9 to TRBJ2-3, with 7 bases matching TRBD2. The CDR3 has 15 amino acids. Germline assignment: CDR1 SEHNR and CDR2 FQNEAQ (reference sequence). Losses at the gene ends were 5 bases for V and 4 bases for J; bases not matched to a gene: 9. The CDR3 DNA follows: TGTGCCAGCAGCCCCCTGACTAGCAGCGCAGATACGCAGTATTTT. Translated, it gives CASSPLTSSADTQYF.

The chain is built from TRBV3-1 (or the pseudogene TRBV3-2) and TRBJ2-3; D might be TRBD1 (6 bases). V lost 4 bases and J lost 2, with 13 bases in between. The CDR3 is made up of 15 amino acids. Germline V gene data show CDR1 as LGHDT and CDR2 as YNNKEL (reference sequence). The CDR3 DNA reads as TGTGCCAGCAGCCCCTGGGACATCTCCACAGATACGCAGTATTTT. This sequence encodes CASSPWDISTDTQYF.

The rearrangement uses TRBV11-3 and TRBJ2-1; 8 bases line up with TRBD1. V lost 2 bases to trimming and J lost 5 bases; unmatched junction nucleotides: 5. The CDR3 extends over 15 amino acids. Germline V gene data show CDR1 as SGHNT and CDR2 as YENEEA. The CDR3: CASSLRQGQNNEQFF. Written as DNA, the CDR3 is TGTGCCAGCAGCTTAAGACAGGGGCAAAACAATGAGCAGTTCTTC.

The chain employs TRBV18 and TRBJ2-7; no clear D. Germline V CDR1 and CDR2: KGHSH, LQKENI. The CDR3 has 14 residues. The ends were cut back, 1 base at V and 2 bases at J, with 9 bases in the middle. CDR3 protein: CASSPQAVAYEQYF. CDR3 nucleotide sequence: TGTGCCAGCTCACCACAGGCGGTGGCCTACGAGCAGTACTTC.